Only a few counts were recorded for the clone carrying this T cell receptor beta chain. Its antigen is not known. This specimen belongs to a study of blood T cells in healthy people across ages. At the level of the study: About one barcoded beta molecule per two T cells was the capture yield of template switching. Notes on the study in general: The study could not conclusively compare naive and antigen-experienced cells, given its unsorted PBMCs.

With a J-beta primer mix and a sample-barcoded 5' primer, a second PCR ran roughly 6 to 11 cycles. The template-switch adaptor, which had 12 random nucleotides, put a tag on each cDNA molecule. Every sample gave at least 3 million paired-end reads containing CDR3. TCRdb reprocessed the 5' RACE reads with MiXCR, giving one entry per CDR3 protein. In the table there are over 600,000 distinct CDR3 sequences, around two fifths of which are singletons. Germline values: CDR1 KGHSH, CDR2 LQKENI. Germline trimming cut 3 bases from V and 0 bases from J; bases unmatched to any gene: 8. CDR3 length: 16 amino acids.

The TCR comes from a man older than 75 in good health. The chain couples TRBV18 to TRBJ2-7; 7 nucleotides match TRBD2. What was sequenced was blood. The CDR3 DNA is TGTGCCAGCTCACCCGTTAGCGGGCCTAGCTCCTACGAGCAGTACTTC. This encodes CASSPVSGPSSYEQYF.